What follows are 28 T cell receptor beta chains derived from one specimen sequenced in a study of blood T cell repertoires in COVID-19. Data came from immunoSEQ multiplex PCR; TCRdb stores just in-frame clones and leaves some out. The sample consists of 45,000 or so clones, about 90% of them appearing once. Sequenced input: peripheral blood. The source of these receptors is a woman aged 80 or over with COVID-19, enrolled during active disease.

The rearrangement uses TRBV14 and TRBJ2-2, with TRBD1 identical over 7 bases. The CDR3 loop spans 16 amino acids. From germline, CDR1 is SGHDN and CDR2 FVKESK. V was pared by 4 bases and J by 2 bases, with 7 bases of the junction left unmatched. CDR3 sequence reads: CASSRWTGLNTGELFF. CDR3 DNA sequence: TGTGCCAGCAGCCGATGGACAGGTTTAAACACCGGGGAGCTGTTTTTT. Filled out from reference TRBV14 and TRBJ2-2, the complete variable domain reads EAGVTQFPSHSVIEKGQTVTLRCDPISGHDNLYWYRRVMGKEIKFLLHFVKESKQDESGMPNNRFLAERTGGTYSTLKVQPAELEDSGVYFCASSRWTGLNTGELFFGEGSRLTVL.

The CDR3 loop reads CASSQLQGFGYTF. CDR3 sequence (DNA): TGTGCCAGCAGCCAACTACAGGGTTTTGGCTACACCTTC. V gene TRBV3-1 (or the pseudogene TRBV3-2) combines with J gene TRBJ1-2, with D tentatively TRBD1 (6 bases). Germline CDR1 is LGHDT and CDR2 is YNNKEL (reference sequence). V lost 2 bases to trimming and J lost 7 bases, with 11 bases between them. CDR3 size: 13 residues.

The chain recombines TRBV20-1 with TRBJ2-1, with D maybe TRBD2 (6 bases). Trimming shortened V by 3 bases and J by 5 bases, and 20 bases separated the two germline ends. CDR1 DFQATT and CDR2 SNEGSKA come from the germline V gene (reference sequence). This CDR3 contains 16 residues. CDR3 region: CSASRGTSWGDNEQFF. The CDR3 coding sequence is TGCAGTGCTAGTCGTGGGACGTCCTGGGGGGACAATGAGCAGTTCTTC.

The J gene is TRBJ2-7, the V gene TRBV25-1, with a tentative D call TRBD2 (5 bases). The V and J ends lost 10 bases and 0 bases respectively, with 13 bases between them. The CDR3 sequence is 13 residues long. Germline CDR1 MGHDK, CDR2 SYGVNS. CDR3 sequence reads: CAIGVPSSYEQYF. CDR3 coding DNA: TGTGCCATCGGGGTACCAAGCTCCTACGAGCAGTACTTC.

This sequence joins TRBV5-1 and TRBJ1-3; D possibly corresponds to TRBD1 (5 bases). The V gene lost 5 bases and the J gene lost 0 bases, with 12 bases spanning the gap. CDR1 and CDR2 (germline): SGHRS, YFSETQ. This CDR3 spans 15 amino acids. In DNA form, the CDR3 reads TGCGCCAGCAGTCCGACAGCTTACTCTGGAAACACCATATATTTT. The encoded protein is CASSPTAYSGNTIYF.

The rearrangement uses TRBV18 and TRBJ2-7; 9 bases agree with TRBD1. Looked up from germline, CDR1 is KGHSH and CDR2 is LQKENI. CDR3 length: 14 amino acids. Germline trimming cut 2 bases from V and 4 bases from J; bases unmatched to any gene: 3. CDR3 sequence reads: CASSPGTGRYEQYF. The CDR3, as DNA: TGTGCCAGCTCACCAGGGACAGGGAGGTACGAGCAGTACTTC.

This clone was detected only once. The V call is TRBV13, the J call TRBJ2-6; D is unclear. Germline CDR1 and CDR2: PRHDT and FYEKMQ (reference sequence). Trimming cost V 5 bases and J 4 bases, with 6 bases left between them. This CDR3 has 13 residues. This CDR3 reads CASSPRGANVLTF. CDR3 sequence (DNA): TGTGCCAGCAGCCCCAGGGGGGCCAACGTCCTGACTTTC.

The chain has TRBV9 and TRBJ1-3; no reliable D call. The CDR3 spans 19 residues. The germline V gene encodes CDR1 SGDLS and CDR2 YYNGEE. The V end lost 0 bases, the J end lost 0 bases, and 19 bases lay between the germline ends. The CDR3 nucleotides read TGTGCCAGCAGCGTAGTGGGCAGCACCCTAAAAAGCTCTGGAAACACCATATATTTT. Protein product: CASSVVGSTLKSSGNTIYF.

The genes are TRBV7-9 and TRBJ2-6; D unclear. V was clipped by 7 bases and J by 0 bases, with 4 bases between them. The V gene's germline CDR1 is SEHNR and CDR2 FQNEAQ (reference sequence). This CDR3 has 13 amino acids. The CDR3 DNA follows: TGTGCCAGCATTCTCTCTGGGGCCAACGTCCTGACTTTC. Protein: CASILSGANVLTF. Variable domain in full (rest from reference TRBV7-9 and TRBJ2-6): DTGVSQNPRHKITKRGQNVTFRCDPISEHNRLYWYRQTLGQGPEFLTYFQNEAQLEKSRLLSDRFSAERPKGSFSTLEIQRTEQGDSAMYLCASILSGANVLTFGAGSRLTVL.

The sample holds one count of this clone. The chain employs TRBV6-2 or TRBV6-3 and TRBJ2-5, with D uncertain. The CDR3 loop spans 14 amino acids. V shed 0 bases and J shed 5 bases, with 10 bases lying between them. Germline CDR1 is MNHEY and CDR2 is SVGEGT. CDR3 bases: TGTGCCAGCAGTTACTCGTCGAGGAAGGAGACCCAGTACTTC. It specifies CASSYSSRKETQYF.

In this sample, this clone turned up once. The chain carries TRBV7-9 and TRBJ1-3; 8 bases match TRBD1. Losses at the gene ends were 5 bases for V and 0 bases for J; bases not matched to a gene: 6. CDR3 length: 16 amino acids. Per germline, CDR1 SEHNR and CDR2 FQNEAQ (reference sequence). CDR3 amino acids: CASSATGDHSGNTIYF. The CDR3 DNA is TGTGCCAGCAGCGCGACAGGGGATCACTCTGGAAACACCATATATTTT.

V gene TRBV5-1 combines with J gene TRBJ1-3; D possibly corresponds to TRBD1 (5 bases). Trimming removed 4 bases at V and 0 bases at J, with 11 bases between. This CDR3 is 15 amino acids long. Germline V gene sequence: CDR1 SGHRS, CDR2 YFSETQ. The CDR3 bases are TGCGCCAGCAGCGTAACAGGAAACTCTGGAAACACCATATATTTT. Translating it yields CASSVTGNSGNTIYF. The entire variable domain, with the rest obtained from reference TRBV5-1 and TRBJ1-3, is as follows: KAGVTQTPRYLIKTRGQQVTLSCSPISGHRSVSWYQQTPGQGLQFLFEYFSETQRNKGNFPGRFSGRQFSNSRSEMNVSTLELGDSALYLCASSVTGNSGNTIYFGEGSWLTVV.

This clone has a handful of counts. J is TRBJ1-6 and V is TRBV6-6; 7 positions match TRBD1. This CDR3 has 14 residues. The germline gives CDR1 MNHNY, CDR2 SVGAGI (reference sequence). J lost 6 bases, V lost 10 bases, and 9 bases had no gene match. The CDR3 is CATQGNRGNSPLHF. The CDR3 DNA reads TGTGCCACCCAAGGCAACAGGGGTAATTCACCCCTCCACTTT.

This sequence joins TRBV5-1 and TRBJ2-7; TRBD1 matches 7 bases. This CDR3 region has 13 residues. The germline CDR1 and CDR2 sequences are SGHRS and YFSETQ. Trimming took 4 bases from V and 2 from J; bases not matched to a gene: 3. The CDR3 protein is CASSRDRAYEQYF. The CDR3 bases are TGCGCCAGCAGCAGAGACAGGGCCTACGAGCAGTACTTC.

In this sample, this clone turned up once. V is TRBV7-9 and J is TRBJ1-2, with TRBD1 matching over 10 bases. This CDR3 has 19 residues. In germline, CDR1 is SEHNR, CDR2 FQNEAQ (reference sequence). The trim removed 1 base at V and 3 bases at J, leaving 14 bases unmatched. In nucleotides, the CDR3 is TGTGCCAGCAGCTTAGGTCTGGGACAGGGGTCCATCTCAGACTATGGCTACACCTTC. Protein product: CASSLGLGQGSISDYGYTF.

This chain uses TRBV6-5 with TRBJ1-3; D is unresolved. In germline, CDR1 is MNHEY, CDR2 SVGAGI. The germline V and J ends were trimmed by 6 bases and 0 bases, with 9 bases remaining between them. The CDR3 length is 14 residues. The CDR3 is CASSSGVSGNTIYF. In DNA, the CDR3 is TGTGCCAGCAGCTCCGGGGTCTCTGGAAACACCATATATTTT.

This chain links TRBV5-4 with TRBJ2-7; D possibly corresponds to TRBD2 (6 bases). The CDR3 sequence is 16 residues long. CDR1 is SGHNT, CDR2 YYREEE, per germline (reference sequence). Trimming pared 0 bases from V and 1 base from J, leaving 14 bases between. As DNA, the CDR3 is TGTGCCAGCAGCTTGGGAGCGGGTCGACTTTCCTACGAGCAGTACTTC. It translates to CASSLGAGRLSYEQYF.

V and J are TRBV5-4 and TRBJ2-7; the D gene is possibly TRBD1 (5 bases). This CDR3 has 14 amino acids. The germline V gene has CDR1 SGHNT and CDR2 YYREEE (reference sequence). V was clipped by 1 base and J by 5 bases, with 13 bases between them. CDR3 amino acids: CASSLLGAIDEQYF. The CDR3 nucleotides are TGTGCCAGCAGCTTGTTAGGGGCGATCGACGAGCAGTACTTC.

The chain uses TRBV28 and TRBJ2-7; 11 bases align to TRBD2. This CDR3 has 15 residues. The V and J ends lost 5 bases and 3 bases, in that order; junction bases with no gene match: 6. The germline V gene encodes CDR1 MDHEN and CDR2 SYDVKM. This chain's CDR3 is CASSVRLAGIYEQYF. In DNA, the CDR3 is TGTGCCAGCAGTGTACGACTAGCGGGAATCTACGAGCAGTACTTC.

V usage is TRBV7-2 and J usage is TRBJ2-7; 14 bases line up with TRBD2. CDR1 SGHTA and CDR2 FQGNSA come from the germline V gene. This CDR3 is 17 amino acids long. Germline trimming cut 5 bases from V and 6 bases from J; bases unmatched to any gene: 12. In nucleotides, the CDR3 is TGTGCCAGCAGCCAGCGTGGGACTAGCGGGAGTAAAGGCGAGCAGTACTTC. This gives the protein CASSQRGTSGSKGEQYF.

The rearrangement joins TRBV18 to TRBJ2-1; 10 positions match TRBD1. This CDR3 is 16 amino acids long. The germline gives CDR1 KGHSH, CDR2 LQKENI. V was clipped by 4 bases and J by 7 bases; unmatched bases: 10. In DNA form, the CDR3 reads TGTGCCAGCTCACTAGACAGGGGGCGCCGGAGGAATGAGCAGTTCTTC. Translation gives CASSLDRGRRRNEQFF.

The genes are TRBV5-1 and TRBJ1-1; D is undetermined. V was cut by 0 bases and J by 0 bases, with 6 bases left in between. CDR3 length: 14 amino acids. The V gene's germline CDR1 is SGHRS and CDR2 YFSETQ. CDR3 region: CASSLGGLNTEAFF. The CDR3 nucleotides read TGCGCCAGCAGCTTGGGCGGTCTGAACACTGAAGCTTTCTTT.

The V call is TRBV6-1, the J call TRBJ2-3; D is possibly TRBD1 (6 bases). This CDR3 has 15 residues. The germline V gene encodes CDR1 MNHNS and CDR2 SASEGT. The V gene lost 1 base and the J gene lost 1 base, with 9 bases spanning the gap. The CDR3 region is CASSEGQARTDTQYF. CDR3 DNA: TGTGCCAGCAGTGAAGGACAGGCGCGCACAGATACGCAGTATTTT.

The CDR3 protein is CASAVDIYRGYTF. The CDR3 bases are TGTGCCAGCGCCGTGGACATTTATCGGGGCTACACCTTC. V is TRBV21-1 and J is TRBJ1-2; the table's D gene call, TRBD1, was not cross checked with the DNA. TRBV21-1 is a recognized pseudogene. This CDR3 region has 13 residues.

The J gene is TRBJ2-3, the V gene TRBV4-1, with TRBD1 matching over 10 bases. Per germline, CDR1 MGHRA and CDR2 YSYEKL. Trimming cost V 4 bases and J 4 bases; bases outside gene matches: 8. CDR3 length: 16 residues. The CDR3 is CASSLKLTGGPDTQYF. In DNA, the CDR3 is TGCGCCAGCAGCCTCAAGCTGACAGGGGGCCCAGATACGCAGTATTTT.

The chain carries TRBV4-1 and TRBJ2-5; possibly TRBD1 for D (5 bases). This CDR3 is built from 15 residues. The V gene lost 0 bases and the J gene lost 0 bases, with 8 bases spanning the gap. Germline loops: CDR1 MGHRA, CDR2 YSYEKL. CDR3 nucleotide sequence: TGCGCCAGCAGCCAAGATTGGGGCCACCAAGAGACCCAGTACTTC. This codes for CASSQDWGHQETQYF.

This clone was detected only once. The chain combines TRBV5-5 with TRBJ2-7; tentative D call: TRBD2 (6 bases). Germline V gives CDR1 SGHKS, CDR2 YYEKEE (reference sequence). The CDR3 contains 14 residues. The V gene lost 3 bases and the J gene lost 3 bases, with 13 bases spanning the gap. The CDR3 spells CASSWGTGDYEQYF. The CDR3 nucleotides read TGTGCCAGCAGCTGGGGGACGGGGGACTACGAGCAGTACTTC.

The chain carries TRBV5-5 and TRBJ2-7, with a weak D call TRBD2 (6 bases). V lost 2 bases, J lost 0 bases, and 15 bases lay in between. Germline CDR1 reads SGHKS; CDR2 reads YYEKEE (reference sequence). CDR3 length: 16 residues. CDR3 DNA: TGTGCCAGCAGCTTAGGCGCTTTCGGGGGCTCCTACGAGCAGTACTTC. Its translation is CASSLGAFGGSYEQYF.